Listed below are T cell receptor beta chains from one sample, sequenced in a study of identical twins. TCRdb reprocessed the 5' RACE reads with MiXCR, giving one entry per CDR3 protein. The sample yields approximately 890,000 distinct CDR3 sequences, 9% to 15% seen once. The same data also contributed to another study, on yellow fever vaccine responses in identical twins.

The sequenced sample was PBMCs. The receptors derive from a woman between 18 and 29 years old in good health. Both conserved end residues are part of each CDR3. Fields, in order: D gene, V gene, clone size, J gene, CDR3 protein, CDR3 DNA. D genes are given only for firm matches. Clone size appears in some rows only: once, few, many, or a class for an expanded clone.

-	TRBV5-6	-	TRBJ2-1	CASSLRGTSINEQFF	TGTGCCAGCAGCTTAAGGGGGACATCGATCAATGAGCAGTTCTTC
TRBD1	TRBV29-1	-	TRBJ1-1	CSVYMTGGTEAFF	TGCAGCGTTTACATGACAGGGGGAACTGAAGCTTTCTTT
-	TRBV24-1	-	TRBJ1-2	CATKGAVGGYTF	TGTGCCACCAAAGGCGCCGTCGGGGGCTACACCTTC
-	TRBV18	-	TRBJ2-3	CASSQSAVPDTQYF	TGTGCCAGCTCACAAAGCGCCGTCCCAGATACGCAGTATTTT
TRBD2	TRBV7-3	-	TRBJ2-7	CASSLYSGRADEQYF	TGTGCCAGCAGCTTATACAGCGGGAGGGCCGACGAGCAGTACTTC
-	TRBV5-1	-	TRBJ2-7	CASSLAAGGTYEQYF	TGCGCCAGCAGCTTGGCGGCAGGGGGGACCTACGAGCAGTACTTC
TRBD2	TRBV5-1	-	TRBJ2-1	CASSQGEGWDEQFF	TGCGCCAGCTCACAAGGGGAGGGCTGGGATGAGCAGTTCTTC
-	TRBV20-1	-	TRBJ1-5	CSARWPGGGSNQPQHF	TGCAGTGCTAGATGGCCTGGAGGGGGAAGCAATCAGCCCCAGCATTTT
-	TRBV27	-	TRBJ2-2	CASSLGGLSSGELFF	TGTGCCAGCAGTTTAGGGGGCCTTTCCTCCGGGGAGCTGTTTTTT
TRBD2	TRBV29-1	-	TRBJ2-7	CSVGVAGGPLDEQYF	TGCAGCGTTGGTGTAGCGGGAGGGCCACTCGACGAGCAGTACTTC
-	TRBV29-1	few	TRBJ2-1	CSAIIDRSPLQGQFF	TGCAGCGCCATCATCGACAGGTCACCACTACAGGGGCAGTTCTTC
-	TRBV7-2	few	TRBJ2-6	CASSLARRTYSGANVLTF	TGTGCCAGCAGCTTAGCCCGGAGGACCTACTCTGGGGCCAACGTCCTGACTTTC
-	TRBV11-3	-	TRBJ2-1	CASSLDRASRVSEQFF	TGTGCCAGCAGCTTAGATCGGGCTAGTAGGGTCTCTGAGCAGTTCTTC
-	TRBV19	-	TRBJ1-2	CASSMDRWDGYTF	TGTGCCAGTAGTATGGACAGATGGGATGGCTACACCTTC
-	TRBV7-2	-	TRBJ1-4	CASSLYGSNEKLFF	TGTGCCAGCAGCTTGTACGGCTCCAATGAAAAACTGTTTTTT
-	TRBV18	few	TRBJ2-5	CASSPGGRYFNQETQYF	TGTGCCAGCTCACCAGGCGGAAGGTATTTCAACCAAGAGACCCAGTACTTC
-	TRBV6-5	few	TRBJ2-7	CASSYGLGGAYEQYF	TGTGCCAGCAGTTATGGGTTAGGCGGGGCCTACGAGCAGTACTTC
-	TRBV6-5	-	TRBJ2-3	CASSYKGLTDTQYF	TGTGCCAGCAGTTACAAAGGGCTCACAGATACGCAGTATTTT
-	TRBV12-3/TRBV12-4	few	TRBJ2-3	CASSLPYGGNTDTQYF	TGTGCCAGCAGTTTACCTTATGGGGGAAACACAGATACGCAGTATTTT
-	TRBV24-1	-	TRBJ2-1	CATSATGELNNEQFF	TGTGCCACCAGTGCGACGGGGGAATTGAACAATGAGCAGTTCTTC
-	TRBV7-9	-	TRBJ2-7	CASSRGLGYEQYF	TGTGCCAGCAGCAGGGGTTTAGGCTACGAGCAGTACTTC
-	TRBV5-5	few	TRBJ2-7	CASRRGVPYEQYF	TGTGCCAGCAGGAGGGGAGTTCCCTACGAGCAGTACTTC
TRBD1	TRBV20-1	few	TRBJ1-2	CSAPRGRDGYTF	TGCAGTGCCCCCAGGGGGCGAGATGGCTACACCTTC
-	TRBV6-5	many	TRBJ1-5	CASSYAAFAREDNQPQHF	TGTGCCAGCAGTTACGCCGCGTTTGCCAGGGAGGACAATCAGCCCCAGCATTTT
TRBD1	TRBV7-8	many	TRBJ1-1	CASSLGSGQGVFTEAFF	TGTGCCAGCAGCTTAGGGTCCGGGCAGGGGGTTTTTACTGAAGCTTTCTTT
-	TRBV7-9	few	TRBJ2-1	CASSPGGGGSEQFF	TGTGCCAGCAGCCCCGGAGGGGGGGGTAGTGAGCAGTTCTTC
-	TRBV29-1	few	TRBJ2-5	CSTRPGTLGRETQYF	TGCAGCACCCGGCCCGGGACTCTAGGGAGGGAGACCCAGTACTTC
TRBD1	TRBV10-3	-	TRBJ2-1	CATGDRGQFF	TGTGCCACTGGGGACAGGGGCCAGTTCTTC
-	TRBV5-6	-	TRBJ2-5	CASSSRRGGRKETQYF	TGTGCCAGCAGCTCCCGGAGGGGGGGCCGAAAAGAGACCCAGTACTTC
-	TRBV12-3/TRBV12-4	many	TRBJ1-5	CASSKQGIQPQHF	TGTGCCAGCAGTAAACAGGGAATTCAGCCCCAGCATTTT
-	TRBV6-5	many	TRBJ2-5	CASSYSGSQETQYF	TGTGCCAGCAGTTACTCCGGCAGCCAAGAGACCCAGTACTTC
TRBD1	TRBV27	few	TRBJ1-2	CASKGTGAHGYTF	TGTGCCAGCAAGGGGACAGGGGCTCATGGCTACACCTTC
TRBD1	TRBV9	few	TRBJ2-3	CASSVAGQLYSNTQYF	TGTGCCAGCAGCGTAGCGGGACAGCTGTATTCAAATACGCAGTATTTT
-	TRBV5-6	-	TRBJ1-2	CASSLTQNYGYTF	TGTGCCAGCAGCTTGACACAGAACTATGGCTACACCTTC
-	TRBV29-1	few	TRBJ1-1	CSVEAGNIYTEAFF	TGCAGCGTTGAAGCTGGTAACATCTACACTGAAGCTTTCTTT
-	TRBV27	-	TRBJ2-3	CASTPPPGRTDTQYF	TGTGCCAGTACTCCCCCCCCCGGGAGAACAGATACGCAGTATTTT
-	TRBV20-1	few	TRBJ1-2	CSANPIQVGPGGYTF	TGCAGTGCTAACCCAATACAGGTTGGGCCTGGGGGCTACACCTTC
-	TRBV5-1	-	TRBJ2-6	CASSLMGVAGANVLTF	TGCGCCAGCAGCTTGATGGGAGTGGCTGGGGCCAACGTCCTGACTTTC
-	TRBV4-2	-	TRBJ2-1	CASSQAQTSYNEQFF	TGTGCCAGCAGCCAGGCCCAAACTAGCTACAATGAGCAGTTCTTC
TRBD1	TRBV6-2/TRBV6-3	few	TRBJ2-4	CASKGQGKNIQYF	TGTGCCAGCAAGGGACAGGGAAAAAACATTCAGTACTTC
-	TRBV27	-	TRBJ1-6	CASSLWGNYNSPLHF	TGTGCCAGCAGTTTATGGGGGAACTATAATTCACCCCTCCACTTT
-	TRBV12-3/TRBV12-4	few	TRBJ2-1	CASTGPVGARNEQFF	TGTGCCAGCACTGGTCCAGTGGGGGCTCGAAATGAGCAGTTCTTC
-	TRBV10-1	-	TRBJ1-5	CASSNDWNQPQHF	TGCGCCAGCAGTAACGACTGGAATCAGCCCCAGCATTTT
-	TRBV9	few	TRBJ2-3	CASSVVGSGTDTQYF	TGTGCCAGCAGCGTAGTCGGGAGCGGGACAGATACGCAGTATTTT
-	TRBV9	few	TRBJ1-6	CASSVYIDSPLHF	TGTGCCAGCAGCGTATATATTGATTCACCCCTCCACTTT
TRBD2	TRBV10-3	many	TRBJ2-3	CAISQLAGLTDTQYF	TGTGCCATCAGCCAACTAGCGGGACTGACAGATACGCAGTATTTT
TRBD2	TRBV6-1	few	TRBJ2-3	CASSRGTSGGEDTQYF	TGTGCCAGCAGTAGGGGGACTAGCGGCGGTGAAGATACGCAGTATTTT